What follows are 14 T cell receptor beta chains derived from one specimen sequenced in a study of Graves' ophthalmopathy and Graves' hyperthyroidism. TCR beta CDR3 regions were amplified from RNA transcripts. Investigators did first-round RT-PCR with HTBI primers, then second-round multiplex PCR. TCRdb redid the calling of the multiplex PCR reads with MiXCR, one entry per CDR3 protein. The sample has some 350,000 distinct CDR3 sequences; 15% to 20% are singletons. Input material: peripheral blood. Receptors originate from an adult woman with stable Graves' hyperthyroidism.

This clonotype was recorded at least ten times. This sequence joins TRBV20-1 and TRBJ1-6; 7 positions match TRBD1. This CDR3 contains 18 residues. Germline lookup yields CDR1 DFQATT and CDR2 SNEGSKA (reference sequence). V gave up 0 bases and J gave up 7 bases; unmatched junction bases: 15. CDR3 sequence: CSARDSTAGRGWNSPLHF. CDR3 nucleotides: TGCAGTGCTAGAGATTCTACCGCGGGCAGGGGGTGGAATTCACCCCTCCACTTT.

Ten or more counts support this clonotype. The V gene is TRBV2, the J gene TRBJ2-5, with unresolved D. CDR3 size: 12 residues. V lost 7 bases and J lost 0, with 6 bases in between. Germline V CDR1 and CDR2: SNHLY, FYNNEI. The CDR3 protein is CASKGYQETQYF. Written as DNA, the CDR3 is TGTGCCAGCAAGGGTTACCAAGAGACCCAGTACTTC.

This clonotype showed up many times. The V and J genes are TRBV27 and TRBJ1-2; D possibly corresponds to TRBD1 (6 bases). V was cut by 3 bases and J by 7 bases, with 12 bases left in between. The CDR3 length is 13 residues. The germline gives CDR1 MNHEY, CDR2 SMNVEV (reference sequence). In DNA, the CDR3 is TGTGCCAGCAGTTTCCCCCAGGGGACTGGCTACACCTTC. Encoded protein: CASSFPQGTGYTF.

This clonotype was detected many times. This chain connects TRBV7-2 to TRBJ2-7; the D is unclear. The germline V gene encodes CDR1 SGHTA and CDR2 FQGNSA. This CDR3 spans 13 amino acids. Deletions cut 1 base from V and 3 bases from J, with 7 bases between. The DNA of the CDR3 is TGTGCCAGCAGCTTAGGGGTGAACTACGAGCAGTACTTC. This sequence encodes CASSLGVNYEQYF.

The rearrangement joins TRBV5-1 to TRBJ2-5, with TRBD2 matching 8 bases. J lost 1 base, V lost 3 bases, and 5 bases had no gene match. Germline V gene sequence: CDR1 SGHRS, CDR2 YFSETQ. The CDR3 covers 15 residues. CDR3 DNA sequence: TGCGCCAGCAGCTGGACAAGCGGGAGCCAAGAGACCCAGTACTTC. Amino acid sequence: CASSWTSGSQETQYF. Full variable domain (rest looked up from reference TRBV5-1 and TRBJ2-5): KAGVTQTPRYLIKTRGQQVTLSCSPISGHRSVSWYQQTPGQGLQFLFEYFSETQRNKGNFPGRFSGRQFSNSRSEMNVSTLELGDSALYLCASSWTSGSQETQYFGPGTRLLVL.

This clonotype was seen repeatedly, ten times or more. V gene TRBV12-3 or TRBV12-4 combines with J gene TRBJ1-1; the match to TRBD1 covers 7 bases. The V and J ends lost 5 bases and 8 bases, in that order; junction bases with no gene match: 8. This CDR3 contains 13 residues. Here the CDR3 DNA reads TGTGCCAGCAGTCCCATAGGGACAGCCGAAGCTTTCTTT. Its protein is CASSPIGTAEAFF.

V and J are TRBV4-2 and TRBJ2-2; D assignment may be TRBD1 or TRBD2 (5 bases each). V dropped 4 bases and J dropped 2 bases, with 17 bases sitting between them. The CDR3 spans 17 residues. Looked up from germline, CDR1 is LGHNA and CDR2 is YNFKEQ. DNA of the CDR3: TGTGCCAGCAGCCCTAGCCGCTTTGACAGTAACACCGGGGAGCTGTTTTTT. Encoded protein: CASSPSRFDSNTGELFF.

The chain recombines TRBV7-9 with TRBJ1-5; a possible D gene is TRBD1 (6 bases). Germline CDR1 is SEHNR and CDR2 is FQNEAQ (reference sequence). With 3 bases removed from V and 3 bases from J, the gap between germline ends came to 12 bases. This CDR3 comprises 15 residues. CDR3 coding DNA: TGTGCCAGCAGCTTTGGGGGGGGCGTCAATCAGCCCCAGCATTTT. Protein sequence: CASSFGGGVNQPQHF.

This clonotype appeared many times. V gene TRBV28 combines with J gene TRBJ1-1, with TRBD1 identical over 10 bases. Trimming cost V 4 bases and J 6 bases; bases outside gene matches: 8. Germline CDR1 and CDR2: MDHEN and SYDVKM. The CDR3 contains 15 residues. DNA of the CDR3: TGTGCCAGCAGTTCCGAGGGACAGGGGAAATCTGAAGCTTTCTTT. Translated, it gives CASSSEGQGKSEAFF. Together with reference TRBV28 and TRBJ1-1, the CDR3 gives the full variable domain: DVKVTQSSRYLVKRTGEKVFLECVQDMDHENMFWYRQDPGLGLRLIYFSYDVKMKEKGDIPEGYSVSREKKERFSLILESASTNQTSMYLCASSSEGQGKSEAFFGQGTRLTVV.

In its sample, this clonotype was seen many times. This sequence joins TRBV12-3 or TRBV12-4 and TRBJ2-7; D unresolved. The V and J ends lost 1 base and 5 bases respectively, with 12 bases between them. The CDR3 runs to 14 residues. As DNA, the CDR3 is TGTGCCAGCAGTTTAGATACTGAGGTCAACGAGCAGTACTTC. This sequence encodes CASSLDTEVNEQYF.

This clonotype was counted a few times. The chain links TRBV2 to TRBJ2-3; D remains unclear. The CDR3 sequence is 13 residues long. The germline CDR1 and CDR2 sequences are SNHLY and FYNNEI. The ends were cut back, 5 bases at V and 6 bases at J, with 12 bases in the middle. In nucleotides, the CDR3 is TGTGCCAGCAGTTACGGCTTTAGGGATACGCAGTATTTT. It translates to CASSYGFRDTQYF. The full variable domain, its missing parts supplied by reference TRBV2 and TRBJ2-3, is EPEVTQTPSHQVTQMGQEVILRCVPISNHLYFYWYRQILGQKVEFLVSFYNNEISEKSEIFDDQFSVERPDGSNFTLKIRSTKLEDSAMYFCASSYGFRDTQYFGPGTRLTVL.

The table lists this clonotype with many counts. This sequence joins TRBV29-1 and TRBJ2-5; the match to TRBD2 covers 8 bases. Germline V lookup: CDR1 SQVTM, CDR2 ANQGSEA. V gave up 3 bases and J gave up 6 bases; unmatched junction bases: 9. This CDR3 contains 14 residues. CDR3 protein: CSVDTGGPGKTQYF. CDR3 bases: TGCAGCGTTGATACGGGAGGGCCGGGGAAGACCCAGTACTTC.

This clonotype was seen at least ten times. The CDR3 reads CASSSPVGNTEAFF. The CDR3 DNA reads TGTGCCAGCAGTAGCCCCGTGGGGAACACTGAAGCTTTCTTT. This sequence joins TRBV28 and TRBJ1-1; no clear D. The CDR3 has 14 residues. Germline V gene data show CDR1 as MDHEN and CDR2 as SYDVKM. V lost 5 bases, J lost 1 base, and 11 bases lay in between.

This clonotype was detected ten times or more. The chain recombines TRBV9 with TRBJ2-7; D possibly corresponds to TRBD1 (5 bases). Germline V gene data show CDR1 as SGDLS and CDR2 as YYNGEE. The germline V and J ends were trimmed by 4 bases and 6 bases, with 14 bases remaining between them. The CDR3 sequence is 13 residues long. For the CDR3, the DNA is TGTGCCAGCAGCACAGGTGGGGCTACCGAGCAGTACTTC. Translated: CASSTGGATEQYF.